Shown below are 30 T cell receptor beta chains from a single sample sequenced in a study of blood T cell repertoires in COVID-19. Assay used: immunoSEQ multiplex PCR; TCRdb lists only in-frame clones, some missing. The top ten hold 15% to 20% of the sample, which has about 94,000 clones, 80% seen once. Source material: peripheral blood. These receptor sequences come from a woman over 75 with acute or convalescent COVID-19.

The chain uses TRBV5-1 and TRBJ1-6; perhaps TRBD1 as D (6 bases). Germline CDR1 SGHRS, CDR2 YFSETQ. This CDR3 region has 15 residues. Trimming took off 0 bases at V and 7 bases at J, with 11 bases between the two ends. The DNA of the CDR3 is TGCGCCAGCAGCTTGGTTGGGGGCTTGAATTCACCCCTCCACTTT. Amino acids: CASSLVGGLNSPLHF. The variable domain in full, completed from reference TRBV5-1 and TRBJ1-6, reads KAGVTQTPRYLIKTRGQQVTLSCSPISGHRSVSWYQQTPGQGLQFLFEYFSETQRNKGNFPGRFSGRQFSNSRSEMNVSTLELGDSALYLCASSLVGGLNSPLHFGNGTRLTVT.

The gene calls are TRBV2 and TRBJ2-4; D gene unclear. Between the trimmed V and J ends, which lost 1 base and 4 bases, there was a span of 5 bases. CDR3 length equals 13 residues. Germline V gene data show CDR1 as SNHLY and CDR2 as FYNNEI. The CDR3 nucleotides read TGTGCCAGCAGTGAAGTCAGTAAAAACATTCAGTACTTC. It specifies CASSEVSKNIQYF.

This chain joins TRBV7-9 and TRBJ2-1, with a possible D match to TRBD2 (5 bases). V was cut by 5 bases and J by 8 bases, with 13 bases left in between. Per the germline V gene, CDR1 is SEHNR and CDR2 is FQNEAQ (reference sequence). The CDR3 sequence is 13 residues long. CDR3 residues: CASSLGVRDEQFF. The CDR3 DNA sequence: TGTGCCAGCAGCCTCGGGGTGAGGGATGAGCAGTTCTTC.

This chain links TRBV7-2 with TRBJ1-5, with 10 bases aligning to TRBD1. CDR1 is SGHTA and CDR2 is FQGNSA in the germline V gene. The junction had 8 bases not matched to a gene; V was cut back by 5 bases and J by 4 bases. The CDR3 covers 16 residues. Here the CDR3 DNA reads TGTGCCAGCAGCCGCAGGGACAGGGGTTCAAATCAGCCCCAGCATTTT. Its translation is CASSRRDRGSNQPQHF.

Regarding this clone: Other DNA sequences in this sample translate to the same CDR3. V is TRBV18 and J is TRBJ2-2; D unclear. Germline loops: CDR1 KGHSH, CDR2 LQKENI. CDR3 length: 13 amino acids. Trimming removed 4 bases from V and 3 bases from J, with 6 bases in between. CDR3 nucleotides: TGTGCCAGCTCACTCGAGGACACCGGGGAGCTGTTTTTT. It is translated as CASSLEDTGELFF.

This clone has more than one count but fewer than ten. The gene calls are TRBV21-1 and TRBJ1-2; the D segment call TRBD1 is taken from the table without a DNA check. TRBV21-1 is a recognized pseudogene. The CDR3 runs to 18 residues. CDR3 protein: CASSKPSEKGAANYGYTF. CDR3 sequence (DNA): TGTGCCAGCAGCAAACCCTCGGAGAAGGGGGCCGCTAACTATGGCTACACCTTC.

The gene calls are TRBV10-3 and TRBJ2-3, with unresolved D. Germline CDR1 is ENHRY and CDR2 is SYGVKD. CDR3 length equals 12 residues. Between the trimmed V and J ends, which lost 5 bases and 1 base, there was a span of 4 bases. This CDR3 reads CAISPGTDTQYF. DNA of the CDR3: TGTGCCATCAGTCCGGGCACAGATACGCAGTATTTT.

This clone was found a few times. The V call is TRBV7-9, the J call TRBJ2-7; D gene ambiguous. This CDR3 contains 13 residues. The germline CDR1 and CDR2 sequences are SEHNR and FQNEAQ (reference sequence). V was shortened by 0 bases and J by 3 bases, with 6 bases between the two germline ends. CDR3 amino acids: CASSLALFYEQYF. As DNA, the CDR3 is TGTGCCAGCAGCTTAGCCCTCTTCTACGAGCAGTACTTC.

The chain combines TRBV13 with TRBJ2-5; 15 positions match TRBD2. CDR3 length: 17 amino acids. Germline V lookup: CDR1 PRHDT, CDR2 FYEKMQ (reference sequence). V was pared by 4 bases and J by 6 bases, with 9 bases of the junction left unmatched. The CDR3 protein is CASSSTGLAGGRKTQYF. CDR3 coding DNA: TGTGCCAGCAGCTCGACCGGACTAGCGGGGGGGAGAAAGACCCAGTACTTC. The full variable domain, in which reference TRBV13 and TRBJ2-5 provide the parts outside the CDR3, is AAGVIQSPRHLIKEKRETATLKCYPIPRHDTVYWYQQGPGQDPQFLISFYEKMQSDKGSIPDRFSAQQFSDYHSELNMSSLELGDSALYFCASSSTGLAGGRKTQYFGPGTRLLVL.

J is TRBJ2-1 and V is TRBV6-5, with TRBD2 matching over 10 bases. Germline values: CDR1 MNHEY, CDR2 SVGAGI. V shed 7 bases, J shed 9 bases, and the junction held 6 bases outside the gene matches. The CDR3 covers 13 residues. This chain's CDR3 is CASTVSGRSEQFF. The CDR3 region has the DNA TGTGCCAGCACCGTTAGCGGGAGGAGTGAGCAGTTCTTC.

The rearrangement uses TRBV19 and TRBJ2-3; unclear D gene. The CDR3 covers 15 residues. Germline V gives CDR1 LNHDA, CDR2 SQIVND (reference sequence). Deletions cut 6 bases from V and 3 bases from J, with 16 bases between. CDR3 DNA: TGTGCCAGTAGCGCCCGATGGGCTACGACAGATACGCAGTATTTT. Protein: CASSARWATTDTQYF.

V usage is TRBV20-1 and J usage is TRBJ2-7; D uncertain. The germline CDR1 and CDR2 sequences are DFQATT and SNEGSKA (reference sequence). The ends were cut back, 3 bases at V and 4 bases at J, with 16 bases in the middle. The length of the CDR3 is 14 residues. CDR3 protein: CSASSSPTAYEQYF. The DNA of the CDR3 is TGCAGTGCTAGTTCTAGTCCAACCGCTTACGAGCAGTACTTC.

The V and J genes are TRBV19 and TRBJ1-1; 7 bases match TRBD1. This CDR3 is built from 13 residues. The ends lost 3 bases at V and 6 bases at J; junction bases unmatched: 4. Germline V lookup: CDR1 LNHDA, CDR2 SQIVND (reference sequence). The CDR3 sequence: CASSMNRGPEAFF. The CDR3 DNA reads TGTGCCAGTAGTATGAACAGGGGCCCTGAAGCTTTCTTT.

This clone was seen just once. This chain joins TRBV5-5 and TRBJ2-5; a weak D match, TRBD2 (6 bases). V lost 4 bases and J 5 bases, leaving 15 bases between the germline ends. The CDR3 loop spans 14 amino acids. Germline V gene lookup returns CDR1 SGHKS and CDR2 YYEKEE (reference sequence). CDR3 region: CASSRGTFRETQYF. The CDR3 DNA sequence: TGTGCCAGCAGCCGCGGGACTTTCAGGGAGACCCAGTACTTC.

The genes are TRBV11-1 and TRBJ2-5, with 8 bases identical to TRBD1. J gave up 1 base and V 5 bases, and 9 bases lay outside the gene matches. The CDR3 runs to 16 residues. CDR1 is SGHAT, CDR2 FQDESV, per germline (reference sequence). The CDR3 is CASSLGQAFIQETQYF. CDR3 in DNA: TGTGCCAGCAGCCTGGGACAGGCCTTTATCCAAGAGACCCAGTACTTC.

This chain connects TRBV18 to TRBJ1-5; the match to TRBD1 covers 8 bases. From germline, CDR1 is KGHSH and CDR2 LQKENI. The ends lost 3 bases at V and 7 bases at J; junction bases unmatched: 5. The CDR3 loop spans 14 amino acids. The CDR3 nucleotides read TGTGCCAGCTCACCTGCGACAGGGGACCAGCCCCAGCATTTT. It encodes CASSPATGDQPQHF.

The chain links TRBV7-9 to TRBJ1-1, with 7 bases aligning to TRBD1. V shed 8 bases, J shed 1 base, and the junction held 10 bases outside the gene matches. Per germline, CDR1 SEHNR and CDR2 FQNEAQ (reference sequence). The CDR3 is made up of 15 amino acids. Written as DNA, the CDR3 is TGTGCCAGCGCAAGGCAAGGACAGGCGAACACTGAAGCTTTCTTT. Amino acids: CASARQGQANTEAFF. The full variable domain, completed using reference TRBV7-9 and TRBJ1-1, is DTGVSQNPRHKITKRGQNVTFRCDPISEHNRLYWYRQTLGQGPEFLTYFQNEAQLEKSRLLSDRFSAERPKGSFSTLEIQRTEQGDSAMYLCASARQGQANTEAFFGQGTRLTVV.

The rearrangement uses TRBV18 and TRBJ1-6, with 9 bases identical to TRBD1. Germline CDR1 reads KGHSH; CDR2 reads LQKENI. There are 17 residues in the CDR3. The V gene end was trimmed by 1 base and the J gene end by 7 bases; junction bases not matched to a gene: 8. CDR3 nucleotides: TGTGCCAGCTCACCACAGGGACAGGGTGCGGCAAATTCACCCCTCCACTTT. Its translation: CASSPQGQGAANSPLHF. Complete variable domain (other parts from reference TRBV18 and TRBJ1-6): NAGVMQNPRHLVRRRGQEARLRCSPMKGHSHVYWYRQLPEEGLKFMVYLQKENIIDESGMPKERFSAEFPKEGPSILRIQQVVRGDSAAYFCASSPQGQGAANSPLHFGNGTRLTVT.

This sequence joins TRBV11-2 and TRBJ2-3; no definite D call. The CDR3 is made up of 15 amino acids. Germline V lookup: CDR1 SGHAT, CDR2 FQNNGV. V was clipped by 5 bases and J by 0 bases, with 12 bases between them. CDR3: CASSLHPRSTDTQYF. The CDR3 nucleotides are TGTGCCAGCAGCCTGCACCCCAGGAGCACAGATACGCAGTATTTT.

The chain links TRBV18 to TRBJ2-7; 7 positions match TRBD1. The CDR3 length is 15 residues. V trimming: 1 base; J trimming: 0 bases; junction bases outside the gene matches: 3. The germline V gene encodes CDR1 KGHSH and CDR2 LQKENI. The chain's CDR3 is CASSPQAGGSYEQYF. The CDR3 bases are TGTGCCAGCTCACCACAGGCAGGGGGCTCCTACGAGCAGTACTTC.

The gene calls are TRBV19 and TRBJ2-1; perhaps TRBD2 as D (5 bases). V lost 4 bases, J lost 0 bases, and 16 bases lay in between. Germline-derived CDR1 and CDR2 are LNHDA and SQIVND (reference sequence). This CDR3 is built from 17 residues. The CDR3 nucleotides are TGTGCCAGTAGTACCACTTCCGCGGGCACCTCCTACAATGAGCAGTTCTTC. As protein: CASSTTSAGTSYNEQFF. Full variable domain (outside the CDR3, taken from reference TRBV19 and TRBJ2-1): DGGITQSPKYLFRKEGQNVTLSCEQNLNHDAMYWYRQDPGQGLRLIYYSQIVNDFQKGDIAEGYSVSREKKESFPLTVTSAQKNPTAFYLCASSTTSAGTSYNEQFFGPGTRLTVL.

The rearrangement links TRBV11-3 to TRBJ2-7; possibly TRBD1 for D (6 bases). The CDR3 has 13 residues. Trimming took 3 bases from V and 2 from J, leaving 8 bases between them. The V gene's germline CDR1 is SGHNT and CDR2 YENEEA. The chain's CDR3 is CASSFRGTYEQYF. DNA for the CDR3: TGTGCCAGCAGCTTCAGGGGCACCTACGAGCAGTACTTC. Drawing the rest from reference TRBV11-3 and TRBJ2-7, the complete variable domain is EAGVVQSPRYKIIEKKQPVAFWCNPISGHNTLYWYLQNLGQGPELLIRYENEEAVDDSQLPKDRFSAERLKGVDSTLKIQPAELGDSAVYLCASSFRGTYEQYFGPGTRLTVT.

CDR3 coding DNA: TGTGCCAGCAGCTTAGGGGCTCAGCCCCAGCATTTT. Translating gives CASSLGAQPQHF. V gene TRBV7-2 combines with J gene TRBJ1-5; D remains unclear. Germline V gene sequence: CDR1 SGHTA, CDR2 FQGNSA. V was clipped by 1 base and J by 6 bases, with 4 bases between them. The length of the CDR3 is 12 residues.

V usage is TRBV30 and J usage is TRBJ1-1; 8 bases are shared with TRBD1. V was clipped by 7 bases and J by 3 bases; unmatched bases: 4. This CDR3 spans 12 amino acids. Germline assignment: CDR1 GTSNPN and CDR2 SVGIG (reference sequence). CDR3 loop: CALDREYTEAFF. CDR3 bases: TGTGCCTTGGACAGGGAATACACTGAAGCTTTCTTT.

The gene calls are TRBV6-5 and TRBJ2-7; 7 nucleotides line up with TRBD2. The CDR3 has 14 amino acids. Germline CDR1 reads MNHEY; CDR2 reads SVGAGI. The V and J ends lost 6 bases and 7 bases, in that order; junction bases with no gene match: 12. CDR3 in DNA: TGTGCCAGCAGAGTAGCGGGCGCTCCGGGGGAGCAGTACTTC. It is translated as CASRVAGAPGEQYF.

The chain uses TRBV18 and TRBJ1-1, with D uncertain. This CDR3 region has 15 residues. Germline V gene lookup returns CDR1 KGHSH and CDR2 LQKENI. Trimming took 6 bases from V and 2 from J, leaving 16 bases between them. CDR3 sequence: CASSSLYEGNTEAFF. The CDR3 bases are TGTGCCAGCTCGTCACTATACGAGGGTAACACTGAAGCTTTCTTT.

The J gene is TRBJ2-5, the V gene TRBV5-1; 7 bases align to TRBD1. The junction had 8 bases not matched to a gene; V was cut back by 1 base and J by 5 bases. The CDR3 covers 15 residues. Germline V gene data show CDR1 as SGHRS and CDR2 as YFSETQ. CDR3 in amino acids: CASSLTGTEEETQYF. DNA of the CDR3: TGCGCCAGCAGCTTGACCGGGACAGAGGAGGAGACCCAGTACTTC.

This clone appeared once. Written as DNA, the CDR3 is TGTGCCAGCAGCCTCGCCACAGGGGGCATTTCAGATACGCAGTATTTT. Its protein product is CASSLATGGISDTQYF. V gene TRBV11-2 combines with J gene TRBJ2-3; 9 positions match TRBD1. The germline gives CDR1 SGHAT, CDR2 FQNNGV. The CDR3 is made up of 16 amino acids. The J segment lost 4 bases and the V segment lost 5 bases, leaving 10 bases of the junction unmatched. The full variable domain, rest sourced from reference TRBV11-2 and TRBJ2-3, is EAGVAQSPRYKIIEKRQSVAFWCNPISGHATLYWYQQILGQGPKLLIQFQNNGVVDDSQLPKDRFSAERLKGVDSTLKIQPAKLEDSAVYLCASSLATGGISDTQYFGPGTRLTVL.

The chain joins TRBV3-1 (or the pseudogene TRBV3-2) to TRBJ1-4, with D tentatively TRBD1 (5 bases). The CDR3 is 14 residues long. In germline, CDR1 is LGHDT, CDR2 YNNKEL (reference sequence). V gave up 3 bases and J gave up 3 bases, with 8 bases separating them. CDR3 DNA: TGTGCCAGCAGCCATAGGGGATCTAATGAAAAACTGTTTTTT. Translation: CASSHRGSNEKLFF.

The V call is TRBV5-1, the J call TRBJ2-7; a weak D match, TRBD1 (8 bases). Between the trimmed V and J ends, which lost 9 bases and 7 bases, there was a span of 23 bases. Germline V lookup: CDR1 SGHRS, CDR2 YFSETQ. CDR3 length: 14 amino acids. The chain's CDR3 is CATSDTTGGGEQYF. The CDR3 DNA follows: TGCGCCACCTCAGACACCACAGGGGGAGGGGAGCAGTACTTC.